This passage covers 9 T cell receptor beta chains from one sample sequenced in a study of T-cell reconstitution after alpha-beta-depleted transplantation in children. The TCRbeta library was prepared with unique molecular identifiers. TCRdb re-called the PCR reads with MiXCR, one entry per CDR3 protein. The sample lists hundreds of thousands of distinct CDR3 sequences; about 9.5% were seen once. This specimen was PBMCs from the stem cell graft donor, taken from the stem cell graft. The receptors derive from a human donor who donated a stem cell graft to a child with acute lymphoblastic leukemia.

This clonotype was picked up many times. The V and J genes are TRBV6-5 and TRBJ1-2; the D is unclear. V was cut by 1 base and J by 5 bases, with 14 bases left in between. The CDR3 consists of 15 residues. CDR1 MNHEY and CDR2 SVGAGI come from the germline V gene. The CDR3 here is CASSYFAQYYYGYTF. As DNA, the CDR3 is TGTGCCAGCAGTTACTTCGCCCAATATTATTATGGCTACACCTTC.

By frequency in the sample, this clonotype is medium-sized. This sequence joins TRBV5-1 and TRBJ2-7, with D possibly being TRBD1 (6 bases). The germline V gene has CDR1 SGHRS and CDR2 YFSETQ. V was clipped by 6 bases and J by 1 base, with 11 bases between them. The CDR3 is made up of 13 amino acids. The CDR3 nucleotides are TGCGCCAGCACCCGGACAGAGTCCTACGAGCAGTACTTC. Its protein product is CASTRTESYEQYF.

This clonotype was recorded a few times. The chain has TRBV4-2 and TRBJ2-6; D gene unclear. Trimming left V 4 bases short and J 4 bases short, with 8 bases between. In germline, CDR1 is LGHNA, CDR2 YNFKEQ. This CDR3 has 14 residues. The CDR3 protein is CASSREKGANVLTF. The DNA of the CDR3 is TGTGCCAGCAGCCGCGAAAAAGGGGCCAACGTCCTGACTTTC.

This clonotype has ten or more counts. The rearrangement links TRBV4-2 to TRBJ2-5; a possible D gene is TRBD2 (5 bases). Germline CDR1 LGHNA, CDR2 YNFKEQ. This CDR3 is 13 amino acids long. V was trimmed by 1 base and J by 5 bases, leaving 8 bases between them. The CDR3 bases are TGTGCCAGCAGCCAAGCGCCGGGGGAGACCCAGTACTTC. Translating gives CASSQAPGETQYF.

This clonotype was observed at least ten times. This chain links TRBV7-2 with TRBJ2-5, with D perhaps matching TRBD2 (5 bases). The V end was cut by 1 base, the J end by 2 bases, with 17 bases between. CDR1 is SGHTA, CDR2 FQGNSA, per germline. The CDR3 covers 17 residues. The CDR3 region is CASSLGSGIRTQETQYF. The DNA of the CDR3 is TGTGCCAGCAGCTTAGGATCGGGGATACGGACTCAAGAGACCCAGTACTTC.

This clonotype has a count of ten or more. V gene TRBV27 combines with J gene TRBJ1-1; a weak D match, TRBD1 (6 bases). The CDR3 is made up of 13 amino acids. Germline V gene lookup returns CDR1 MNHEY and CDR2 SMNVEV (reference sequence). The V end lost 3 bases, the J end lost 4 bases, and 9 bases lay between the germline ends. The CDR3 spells CASSLLGGTEAFF. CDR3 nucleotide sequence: TGTGCCAGCAGTTTGTTAGGGGGCACTGAAGCTTTCTTT.

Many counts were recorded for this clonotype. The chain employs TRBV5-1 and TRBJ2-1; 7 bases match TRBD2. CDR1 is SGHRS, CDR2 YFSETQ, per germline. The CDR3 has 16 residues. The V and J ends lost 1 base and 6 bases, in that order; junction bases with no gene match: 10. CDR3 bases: TGCGCCAGCAGCTTGCGTCCTTACACGGGGGGCAATGAGCAGTTCTTC. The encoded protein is CASSLRPYTGGNEQFF. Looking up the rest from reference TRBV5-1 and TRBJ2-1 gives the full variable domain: KAGVTQTPRYLIKTRGQQVTLSCSPISGHRSVSWYQQTPGQGLQFLFEYFSETQRNKGNFPGRFSGRQFSNSRSEMNVSTLELGDSALYLCASSLRPYTGGNEQFFGPGTRLTVL.

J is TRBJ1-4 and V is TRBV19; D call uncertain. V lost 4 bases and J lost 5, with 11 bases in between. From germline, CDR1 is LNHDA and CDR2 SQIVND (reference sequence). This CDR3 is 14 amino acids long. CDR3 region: CASSTGSSNEKLFF. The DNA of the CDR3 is TGTGCCAGTAGTACGGGTTCGAGCAATGAAAAACTGTTTTTT.

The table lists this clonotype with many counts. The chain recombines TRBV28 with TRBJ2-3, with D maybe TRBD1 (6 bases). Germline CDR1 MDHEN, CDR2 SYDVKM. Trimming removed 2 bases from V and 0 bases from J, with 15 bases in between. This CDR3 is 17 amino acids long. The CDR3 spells CASSLGPQGPSTDTQYF. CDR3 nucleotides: TGTGCCAGCAGTTTAGGACCTCAGGGGCCTAGCACAGATACGCAGTATTTT. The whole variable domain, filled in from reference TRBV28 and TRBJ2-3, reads DVKVTQSSRYLVKRTGEKVFLECVQDMDHENMFWYRQDPGLGLRLIYFSYDVKMKEKGDIPEGYSVSREKKERFSLILESASTNQTSMYLCASSLGPQGPSTDTQYFGPGTRLTVL.